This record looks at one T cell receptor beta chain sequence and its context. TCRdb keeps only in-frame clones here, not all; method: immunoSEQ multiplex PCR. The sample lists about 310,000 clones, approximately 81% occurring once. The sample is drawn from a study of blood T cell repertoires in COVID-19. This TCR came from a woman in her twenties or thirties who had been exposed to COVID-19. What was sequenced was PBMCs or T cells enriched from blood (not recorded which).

CDR3 coding DNA: TGTGCCAGCTCACCGGGGAGCTATAATTCACCCCTCCACTTT. Its translation: CASSPGSYNSPLHF. The genes are TRBV18 and TRBJ1-6; D call uncertain. This CDR3 is built from 14 residues. Per the germline V gene, CDR1 is KGHSH and CDR2 is LQKENI. The V gene lost 3 bases and the J gene lost 3 bases, with 6 bases spanning the gap. Full variable domain (missing parts from reference TRBV18 and TRBJ1-6): NAGVMQNPRHLVRRRGQEARLRCSPMKGHSHVYWYRQLPEEGLKFMVYLQKENIIDESGMPKERFSAEFPKEGPSILRIQQVVRGDSAAYFCASSPGSYNSPLHFGNGTRLTVT.